One sample yielded the 2 T cell receptor beta chains listed below, sequenced in a study of blood T cells in healthy people across ages. The use of a sample-barcoded 5' primer and a J-beta primer mix characterized a second PCR of roughly 6 to 11 cycles. TCRdb recomputed calls from the 5' RACE reads with MiXCR, one row per CDR3 protein. The table lists 1,500,000 or so distinct CDR3 sequences, roughly 43% of them singletons. Sequences were obtained from blood. These receptors all come from a woman aged 18-29 years in good health.

The chain is built from TRBV2 and TRBJ2-1; TRBD2 matches 9 bases. The end of the DNA aligns better with TRBJ2-7, so the J call may be wrong. The CDR3 consists of 16 residues. Germline V lookup: CDR1 SNHLY, CDR2 FYNNEI. This CDR3 reads CASRNSGTSLHNEQYF. The DNA for the CDR3 is TGTGCCAGCAGGAACTCCGGGACTAGCCTACACAATGAGCAGTACTTC.

V gene TRBV21-1 combines with J gene TRBJ2-1; the listed D gene, TRBD2, was not tested against the DNA. TRBV21-1 is noted as a pseudogene. CDR3 length equals 11 residues. In DNA form, the CDR3 reads TGTGCCAGCAACACTAGTTGGGAGCAGTTCTTC. It translates to CASNTSWEQFF.